These T cell receptor beta chains were read from a single sample in a study of blood T cell repertoires in COVID-19. Produced via immunoSEQ multiplex PCR; TCRdb's table is partial and in-frame only. In the table there are hundreds of thousands of clones, about 87% of which are singletons. Sequencing was carried out using peripheral blood. These receptors were obtained from a woman aged 60-75 years with COVID-19, enrolled during active disease. The CDR3 runs from the conserved cysteine through the conserved F or W. D genes are given only for firm matches. Clone size is given for some rows only: seen once, a few or many times, or a class if the clone is expanded.

d_gene,abundance,v_gene,j_gene,CDR3nt,CDR3aa
TRBD1,.,TRBV19,TRBJ1-3,TGTGCCAGTAGTAGGACAGGCCCGCCCTCTGGAAACACCATATATTTT,CASSRTGPPSGNTIYF
.,once,TRBV27,TRBJ2-3,TGTGCCAGCAGGTGGGCGCTTTCGAGCGATACGCAGTATTTT,CASRWALSSDTQYF
.,.,TRBV5-1,TRBJ2-1,TGCGCCAGCAGCTTGGCCCCGGGGATCCATGAGCAGTTCTTC,CASSLAPGIHEQFF
TRBD2,.,TRBV25-1,TRBJ2-5,TGTGCCAGCAGTGAACCTCCCCGGGGGGGCTTGGAGACCCAGTACTTC,CASSEPPRGGLETQYF
TRBD2,.,TRBV6-1,TRBJ2-5,TGTGCCAGCAGTGAAAGGGGCGGCGGGGGGCTCGTAAAGGAGACCCAGTACTTC,CASSERGGGGLVKETQYF
TRBD1,.,TRBV14,TRBJ2-1,TGTGCCAGCAGCCAAGCTGGACAGGGAACGGGGTACAATGAGCAGTTCTTC,CASSQAGQGTGYNEQFF
.,once,TRBV11-2,TRBJ1-5,TGTGCCAGCAGCCCCAGTTCCTACAGGGAGGGCGGCAATCAGCCCCAGCATTTT,CASSPSSYREGGNQPQHF
.,.,TRBV7-2,TRBJ1-1,TGTGCCAGCAGCTTAGAGGTGGGCTTGAACACTGAAGCTTTCTTT,CASSLEVGLNTEAFF
TRBD1,.,TRBV7-8,TRBJ1-5,TGTGCCAGCAGCTTTGACAGGGCCAGTCAGCCCCAGCATTTT,CASSFDRASQPQHF
.,.,TRBV24-1,TRBJ2-6,TGTGCCACCATAGAGGACTCTGGGGCCAACGTCCTGACTTTC,CATIEDSGANVLTF
.,.,TRBV6-6,TRBJ1-5,TGTGCCAGCAGTTTACAGGGTAGTCAGCCCCAGCATTTT,CASSLQGSQPQHF
TRBD2,.,TRBV29-1,TRBJ2-3,TGCAGCGTTGGTCTTAGCGGGGGGAGCACAGATACGCAGTATTTT,CSVGLSGGSTDTQYF
.,.,TRBV20-1,TRBJ1-2,TGCAGTGGGGCTAGACAGAGCGGCTACACCTTC,CSGARQSGYTF
TRBD1,.,TRBV3-1/TRBV3-2,TRBJ2-7,TGTGCCAGCAGCCAAGAAGGGACAGGGTTCTGGTACGAGCAGTACTTC,CASSQEGTGFWYEQYF
TRBD2,.,TRBV5-4,TRBJ2-2,TGTGCCAGCAGCCAGGGAGGGGACGGGGAGCTGTTTTTT,CASSQGGDGELFF
TRBD1,.,TRBV5-1,TRBJ2-1,TGCGCCAGCAGCCCGGGGACAGTCTACAATGAGCAGTTCTTC,CASSPGTVYNEQFF
.,.,TRBV5-4,TRBJ1-3,TGTGCCAGCAGCTTGGGAGGGCCCGCCGGGGGAAACACCATATATTTT,CASSLGGPAGGNTIYF
TRBD1,.,TRBV7-9,TRBJ1-1,TGTGCCAGCAGCTCCCGGGACAGGGGCACTGAAGCTTTCTTT,CASSSRDRGTEAFF
TRBD1,.,TRBV2,TRBJ1-5,TGTGCCAGCCAGACCCGACAGGGTTGGGATCAGCCCCAGCATTTT,CASQTRQGWDQPQHF
.,.,TRBV11-2,TRBJ2-5,TGTGCCAGCAGCTTAGGGCCGGGCGGGCAAGAGACCCAGTACTTC,CASSLGPGGQETQYF